A single T cell receptor beta chain is shown here with its context. Original processing methods: It was from reference gene primer amplification that nucleated cell counts were estimated. Data came from immunoSEQ multiplex PCR; TCRdb stores just in-frame clones and leaves some out. V, J and clone size were drawn from that table, and D and trimming were deduced from the DNA. The sample holds some 170,000 clones, 87% seen once. The sample is drawn from a study of blood T cell repertoires in COVID-19. The overall study: Researchers got acute and convalescent COVID-19 samples from the United States, Italy and Spain. The cDNA or gDNA used as material had been derived from T cells, B-cell-depleted T cells, or PBMCs.

Sequencing was done on a sample of peripheral blood. The sequence derives from a woman aged 45-65 years with acute or convalescent COVID-19.

CDR3 protein: CASSPDRDTATF. The DNA for the CDR3 is TGTGCCAGCAGCCCTGACAGGGACACTGCCACCTTC. J is TRBJ1-2 and V is TRBV11-2; 7 bases agree with TRBD1. Germline CDR1 is SGHAT and CDR2 is FQNNGV. Trimming removed 5 bases from V and 13 bases from J; junction bases left unmatched: 10. The CDR3 has 12 residues.